This T cell receptor beta chain came from a study of T cells in Graves' hyperthyroidism and ophthalmopathy. Study summary: Before treatment of any kind, peripheral blood was taken at initial diagnosis. Study-level results: A 13 V-J signature model discriminated ophthalmopathy versus stable hyperthyroidism. Blood samples included most of the expanded thyroid clonotypes exceeding 0.001.

Concerning this clonotype itself: The antigen remains undetermined.

V shed 2 bases and J shed 8 bases, with 18 bases lying between them. CDR1 and CDR2 from the germline V gene are LGHDT and YNNKEL (reference sequence). CDR3 size: 16 residues. TCR beta CDR3 sequences were amplified from RNA transcripts. HTBI primers were employed in a first-round RT-PCR of the TCR CDR3. TCRdb reprocessed the multiplex PCR reads with MiXCR, giving one entry per CDR3 protein. The sample consists of around 570,000 distinct CDR3 sequences, roughly 21% of them appearing once. Specimen: blood. The chain links TRBV3-1 to TRBJ1-4; D unclear. The origin of this receptor is a man between 40 and 49 years old with Graves' ophthalmopathy. CDR3 bases: TGTGCCAGCAGCCAAAATCGAGTCCTTTCAGGAGAAAAACTGTTTTTT. It codes for CASSQNRVLSGEKLFF.